This T cell receptor (beta chain) derives from a study of shared clonotypes between healthy human individuals. Study conclusions and caveats: Specimens sampled were limited to blood, with tissue repertoires likely differing. Represented diversity, genetic and exposure-history alike, was limited by few donors.

Concerning this clone itself: As yet, its antigen is unknown.

As originally analysed: ImmunoSEQ junction-only sequences lacked quality scores, so their filtering differed. TCRdb's table, derived via immunoSEQ multiplex PCR, lists solely in-frame clones and lacks some. V and J calls and clone size are given by that table; D and trimming were obtained from the DNA. This sample yields about 980,000 clones, of which approximately 80% are seen a single time; approximately 1.5% belongs to the top ten. Germline-derived CDR1 and CDR2 are GTSNPN and SVGIG (reference sequence). V lost 2 bases, J lost 10 bases, and 15 bases lay in between. The CDR3 has 14 residues. The clonotype comes from a man aged 18 to 30 in good health. This chain links TRBV30 with TRBJ1-6; D is undetermined. The material sequenced was memory CD4+ T cells sorted from blood. Subset noted: CD45RA-negative fraction. CDR3 in DNA: TGTGCCTGGAGTATTGGAGCGGTAACCTCACCCCTCCACTTT. This translates into CAWSIGAVTSPLHF.